Detailed here is one T cell receptor (beta chain). Its antigen is unidentified. TCRdb's copy holds only in-frame clones and misses some; the assay was immunoSEQ multiplex PCR. This table holds some 200,000 clones, about 93% found once. Germline CDR1 SGHAT, CDR2 FQNNGV. The CDR3 contains 13 residues. V was trimmed by 4 bases and J by 3 bases, leaving 9 bases between them. This sample was taken from a study of T cell responses to AZD1222 COVID-19 vaccine. Findings and caveats of the study: Unmutated variant regions are reportedly targeted by nearly half of spike-specific TCRs. Clonal diversity was possibly underestimated, and white British individuals and females predominated among donors. Seropositivity was recorded at baseline in only a handful of AZD1222 recipients. Repertoires were obtained solely post-peak T cell response.

The clonotype was recovered from an adult in good health. Sequencing was performed on peripheral blood, taken on day 0 of MenACWY control vaccination. The chain combines TRBV11-2 with TRBJ1-1; D call uncertain. CDR3 nucleotide sequence: TGTGCCAGCAGCTACAAGGGAGACACTGAAGCTTTCTTT. Translation: CASSYKGDTEAFF. Using reference TRBV11-2 and TRBJ1-1 for the parts outside the CDR3, the full variable domain is EAGVAQSPRYKIIEKRQSVAFWCNPISGHATLYWYQQILGQGPKLLIQFQNNGVVDDSQLPKDRFSAERLKGVDSTLKIQPAKLEDSAVYLCASSYKGDTEAFFGQGTRLTVV.